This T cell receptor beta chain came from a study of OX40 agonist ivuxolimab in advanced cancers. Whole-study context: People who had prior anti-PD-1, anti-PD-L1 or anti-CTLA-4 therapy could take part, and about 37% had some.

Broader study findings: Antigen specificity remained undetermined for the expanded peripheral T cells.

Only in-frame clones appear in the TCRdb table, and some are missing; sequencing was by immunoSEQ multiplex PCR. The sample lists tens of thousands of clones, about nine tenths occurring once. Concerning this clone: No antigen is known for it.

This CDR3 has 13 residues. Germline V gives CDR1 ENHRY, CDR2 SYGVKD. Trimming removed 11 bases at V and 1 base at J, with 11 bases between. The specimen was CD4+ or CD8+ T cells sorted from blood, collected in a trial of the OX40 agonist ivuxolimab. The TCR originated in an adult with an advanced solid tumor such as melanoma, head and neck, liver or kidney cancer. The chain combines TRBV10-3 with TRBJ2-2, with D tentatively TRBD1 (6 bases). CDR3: CAATTGNTGELFF. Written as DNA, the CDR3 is TGTGCCGCCACGACAGGGAACACCGGGGAGCTGTTTTTT.